Listed below are T cell receptor beta chains from one sample, sequenced in a study of blood T cell repertoires in COVID-19. Clones were read by immunoSEQ multiplex PCR, and TCRdb kept only the in-frame ones, dropping some. Found here are 500,000 to 600,000 clones, approximately 88% of them singletons; the top ten hold roughly 8%. Input material: peripheral blood. Receptor source: a woman in her fifties or sixties with COVID-19, enrolled during active disease. The CDR3 runs from the conserved cysteine through the conserved F or W. The D gene is left open where the match is weak. The size field is filled for only some rows; it gives once, few, many or a size class.

D	V	size	length	J	CDR3	DNA
.	TRBV9	.	15	TRBJ1-1	CASTELTARNTEAFF	TGTGCCAGCACCGAGCTTACAGCCCGGAACACTGAAGCTTTCTTT
.	TRBV7-6	.	13	TRBJ2-7	CASRGPGGYEQYF	TGTGCCAGCAGGGGCCCAGGGGGGTACGAGCAGTACTTC
.	TRBV7-8	.	14	TRBJ1-1	CASSTLVAFTEAFF	TGTGCCAGCAGCACCCTAGTGGCGTTCACTGAAGCTTTCTTT
.	TRBV28	few	12	TRBJ1-5	CAIAPLNQPQHF	TGTGCCATCGCGCCGCTCAATCAGCCCCAGCATTTT
.	TRBV27	.	17	TRBJ2-6	CASSNRPTGTGANVLTF	TGTGCCAGCAGCAATCGCCCCACAGGGACTGGGGCCAACGTCCTGACTTTC
.	TRBV9	few	14	TRBJ1-4	CASSVGQNNEKLFF	TGTGCCAGCAGCGTAGGACAGAATAATGAAAAACTGTTTTTT
.	TRBV5-1	.	14	TRBJ2-5	CASSLVRGEETQYF	TGCGCCAGCAGCTTGGTACGGGGTGAAGAGACCCAGTACTTC
TRBD2	TRBV3-1/TRBV3-2	.	20	TRBJ2-3	CASSHLGLAGGPSSTDTQYF	TGTGCCAGCAGCCACCTGGGACTAGCGGGGGGGCCCTCAAGCACAGATACGCAGTATTTT
TRBD1	TRBV5-4	.	13	TRBJ1-2	CASSRDRDYGYTF	TGTGCCAGCAGCCGGGACAGGGACTATGGCTACACCTTC
.	TRBV7-2	.	15	TRBJ2-2	CASSPSVVDTGELFF	TGTGCCAGCAGCCCCAGTGTGGTGGACACCGGGGAGCTGTTTTTT
.	TRBV24-1	.	16	TRBJ1-5	CATSDLSGEIFQPQHF	TGTGCCACCAGTGATTTATCCGGGGAGATCTTTCAGCCCCAGCATTTT
.	TRBV15	.	15	TRBJ1-1	CATRRGLLMNTEAFF	TGTGCCACCAGACGAGGTTTACTCATGAACACTGAAGCTTTCTTT
.	TRBV4-2	.	15	TRBJ1-6	CASSQDLGRNSPLHF	TGTGCCAGCAGCCAAGATCTCGGCAGGAATTCACCCCTCCACTTT
.	TRBV18	.	15	TRBJ2-3	CASSPINRVTDTQYF	TGTGCCAGCTCACCCATCAACAGGGTCACAGATACGCAGTATTTT
TRBD1	TRBV3-1/TRBV3-2	.	14	TRBJ2-1	CASSYGTGGNEQFF	TGTGCCAGCAGCTATGGGACAGGGGGAAATGAGCAGTTCTTC
TRBD1	TRBV30	.	14	TRBJ1-3	CAWSSGQGADTIYF	TGTGCCTGGAGTTCCGGACAGGGGGCAGACACCATATATTTT
.	TRBV7-6	.	15	TRBJ1-1	CASSMGPLQRTEAFF	TGTGCCAGCAGCATGGGGCCCCTTCAGAGGACTGAAGCTTTCTTT
TRBD1	TRBV5-1	.	14	TRBJ2-4	CASSPTVDRGIQYF	TGCGCCAGCAGCCCCACGGTGGACAGGGGGATTCAGTACTTC
.	TRBV9	.	11	TRBJ2-5	CASGGAKAQYF	TGTGCCAGCGGGGGGGCCAAGGCCCAGTACTTC
.	TRBV2	.	13	TRBJ1-1	CASNLNMNTEAFF	TGTGCCAGCAACCTCAACATGAACACTGAAGCTTTCTTT
TRBD2	TRBV19	.	14	TRBJ2-2	CASSIGGGTGELFF	TGTGCCAGTAGTATAGGGGGGGGCACCGGGGAGCTGTTTTTT
.	TRBV5-1	.	15	TRBJ2-3	CASSFGGSNTDTQYF	TGCGCCAGCAGCTTCGGGGGTAGTAACACAGATACGCAGTATTTT
.	TRBV11-2	.	13	TRBJ2-7	CASTNAGVHEQYF	TGTGCCAGCACAAACGCCGGAGTCCACGAGCAGTACTTC
.	TRBV5-8	.	15	TRBJ1-5	CASSPTGSSNQPQHF	TGTGCCAGCAGCCCCACAGGGTCGAGCAATCAGCCCCAGCATTTT
TRBD1	TRBV19	.	13	TRBJ1-2	CASKPGQGYGYTF	TGTGCCAGCAAGCCGGGACAGGGCTATGGCTACACCTTC
TRBD1	TRBV4-1	.	14	TRBJ1-1	CASSVGGGDTEAFF	TGCGCCAGCAGCGTAGGGGGCGGGGACACTGAAGCTTTCTTT
.	TRBV12-3/TRBV12-4	.	13	TRBJ1-5	CASSSLGGVPQHF	TGTGCCAGCAGCTCTTTGGGTGGAGTGCCCCAGCATTTT
TRBD1	TRBV13	.	12	TRBJ2-7	CASRSDRGEQYF	TGTGCCAGCAGGTCCGACAGGGGCGAGCAGTACTTC
TRBD1	TRBV7-9	.	16	TRBJ2-4	CASSPPGGRGKNIQYF	TGTGCCAGCAGCCCCCCAGGGGGCCGTGGCAAAAACATTCAGTACTTC
TRBD1	TRBV7-9	.	14	TRBJ1-1	CASSPRQGASEAFF	TGTGCCAGCAGCCCCAGACAGGGGGCATCTGAAGCTTTCTTT
.	TRBV3-1/TRBV3-2	.	13	TRBJ1-2	CASSPRVNYGYTF	TGTGCCAGCAGCCCGCGGGTCAACTATGGCTACACCTTC
.	TRBV27	.	13	TRBJ2-5	CASSFSYQETQYF	TGTGCCAGCAGTTTCTCGTACCAAGAGACCCAGTACTTC
TRBD2	TRBV5-6	.	16	TRBJ2-2	CASSFSGLADTGELFF	TGTGCCAGCAGCTTTTCGGGACTAGCGGACACCGGGGAGCTGTTTTTT
TRBD1	TRBV5-1	.	16	TRBJ2-1	CASRPGTVSLSNEQFF	TGCGCCAGCAGACCCGGGACAGTTAGTTTATCTAATGAGCAGTTCTTC
.	TRBV11-3	.	14	TRBJ2-2	CASSANSHTGELFF	TGTGCCAGCAGCGCTAACTCCCACACCGGGGAGCTGTTTTTT
.	TRBV29-1	.	11	TRBJ1-2	CSVERGLGYTF	TGCAGCGTTGAGCGGGGGCTTGGCTACACCTTC
TRBD1	TRBV5-5	.	16	TRBJ1-3	CASSRDRGFSGNTIYF	TGTGCCAGCAGCCGGGACAGGGGGTTCTCTGGAAACACCATATATTTT
TRBD2	TRBV11-3	.	15	TRBJ2-3	CASSFSGGAGDTQYF	TGTGCCAGCAGCTTTAGCGGGGGGGCAGGGGATACGCAGTATTTT
.	TRBV7-9	once	17	TRBJ2-1	CASSPQFAGATYNEQFF	TGTGCCAGCAGCCCCCAGTTCGCGGGGGCCACCTACAATGAGCAGTTCTTC
TRBD1	TRBV7-2	.	16	TRBJ1-2	CASSLAPGQGNYGYTF	TGTGCCAGCAGCTTAGCCCCGGGACAGGGGAACTATGGCTACACCTTC
.	TRBV2	once	12	TRBJ2-3	CASLGSTNTQYF	TGTGCCAGCCTCGGGTCTACGAATACGCAGTATTTT
TRBD1	TRBV30	.	13	TRBJ2-7	CAWLRTGDHEQYF	TGTGCCTGGCTTCGGACAGGGGACCACGAGCAGTACTTC
.	TRBV2	.	13	TRBJ1-4	CATSRGFNEKLFF	TGTGCCACCAGCCGGGGTTTTAATGAAAAACTGTTTTTT
.	TRBV19	.	12	TRBJ2-3	CASSPAGDTQYF	TGTGCCAGTAGCCCTGCAGGAGATACGCAGTATTTT
.	TRBV19	few	14	TRBJ1-1	CASSIVGVWTEAFF	TGTGCCAGTAGTATTGTCGGGGTATGGACTGAAGCTTTCTTT
.	TRBV4-2	.	16	TRBJ1-2	CASSQDNSGSGYGYTF	TGTGCCAGCAGCCAAGATAATTCCGGGAGTGGGTATGGCTACACCTTC